The next 6 T cell receptor beta chains were all read from a single sample in a study of cytomegalovirus exposure and HLA in healthy donors. Using immunoSEQ multiplex PCR, the repertoire was profiled, and TCRdb retains in-frame clones only, with some absent. In the table there are 300,000 to 350,000 clones, roughly 90% of which are singletons. The sequenced material came from PBMCs. The receptors originated from a man aged 25 to 40 in good health and CMV-seronegative.

This sequence joins TRBV4-1 and TRBJ2-7; 7 bases are shared with TRBD1. The CDR3 contains 17 residues. V trimming: 2 bases; J trimming: 5 bases; junction bases outside the gene matches: 15. Germline assignment: CDR1 MGHRA and CDR2 YSYEKL. Here the CDR3 reads CASSQRRKTTGSDEQYF. CDR3 bases: TGCGCCAGCAGCCAAAGACGAAAAACGACAGGGTCGGACGAGCAGTACTTC.

The V gene is TRBV7-9, the J gene TRBJ1-1, with a possible D match to TRBD1 (6 bases). The V end was cut by 0 bases, the J end by 4 bases, with 9 bases between. The CDR3 spans 14 residues. Germline-derived CDR1 and CDR2 are SEHNR and FQNEAQ (reference sequence). The CDR3 loop reads CASSLAQGSTEAFF. The CDR3 DNA reads as TGTGCCAGCAGCTTAGCACAGGGTAGCACTGAAGCTTTCTTT.

The chain carries TRBV7-9 and TRBJ1-3, with no clear D. CDR3 length: 15 residues. Trimming cost V 5 bases and J 0 bases, with 11 bases left between them. Germline CDR1 reads SEHNR; CDR2 reads FQNEAQ (reference sequence). This CDR3 is CASSPRTDSGNTIYF. The DNA of the CDR3 is TGTGCCAGCAGCCCCCGGACTGACTCTGGAAACACCATATATTTT.

This sequence joins TRBV5-1 and TRBJ1-1; the match to TRBD1 covers 7 bases. Losses at the gene ends were 4 bases for V and 4 bases for J; bases not matched to a gene: 10. The length of the CDR3 is 15 residues. Germline V gene sequence: CDR1 SGHRS, CDR2 YFSETQ. This CDR3 is CASSKTGATGTEAFF. The CDR3 DNA follows: TGCGCCAGCAGCAAAACAGGGGCGACGGGCACTGAAGCTTTCTTT.

This clone was counted only a few times. The genes are TRBV5-1 and TRBJ1-1; D remains ambiguous. CDR3 length equals 13 residues. Germline CDR1 is SGHRS and CDR2 is YFSETQ. V was shortened by 3 bases and J by 6 bases, with 12 bases between the two germline ends. CDR3 coding DNA: TGCGCCAGCAGCTCCCCCCAAGTAGCTGAAGCTTTCTTT. It yields the protein CASSSPQVAEAFF.

The chain joins TRBV28 to TRBJ1-2, with 7 nucleotides matching TRBD1. This CDR3 is built from 15 residues. Germline V gene lookup returns CDR1 MDHEN and CDR2 SYDVKM. J was trimmed by 3 bases and V by 4 bases; bases with no gene match: 8. The CDR3 DNA follows: TGTGCCAGCAGTTCAATATCGGGACAGCACTATGGCTACACCTTC. Translation gives CASSSISGQHYGYTF.